These 7 T cell receptor beta chains came from one sample sequenced in a study of T-cell reconstitution after alpha-beta-depleted transplantation in children. This sample's TCRbeta library carried unique molecular identifier barcodes. MiXCR, applied by TCRdb to the PCR reads, yields one record per CDR3 protein. Altogether 40,000 to 60,000 distinct CDR3 sequences are present, approximately 8.7% being singletons, with the ten largest covering 27%. The input for sequencing was PBMCs, mostly from graft donor cells, taken 60 days after TCRalphabeta/CD19-depleted stem cell transplant. These receptors all come from a male patient under 10 years old who had a stem cell transplant for chronic granulomatous disease, so the T cells may come from the graft donor.

This chain links TRBV20-1 with TRBJ2-7; 9 bases fit TRBD2. Unmatched junction bases numbered 6, after V lost 0 bases and J lost 3 bases. Germline V lookup: CDR1 DFQATT, CDR2 SNEGSKA (reference sequence). This CDR3 has 15 residues. CDR3 nucleotides: TGCAGTGCTAGAGATCTAGCGGGGAAGCGCTACGAGCAGTACTTC. This sequence encodes CSARDLAGKRYEQYF.

This clonotype was detected ten times or more. The V and J genes are TRBV20-1 and TRBJ1-1, with a weak D call TRBD1 (6 bases). Deletions cut 2 bases from V and 1 base from J, with 11 bases between. Germline values: CDR1 DFQATT, CDR2 SNEGSKA (reference sequence). There are 14 residues in the CDR3. This chain's CDR3 is CSARRGQPNTEAFF. For the CDR3, the DNA is TGCAGTGCTAGACGGGGGCAGCCGAACACTGAAGCTTTCTTT.

This clonotype was seen many times. This rearrangement joins TRBV10-3 to TRBJ2-3; D ambiguous. CDR3 length equals 13 residues. V lost 6 bases and J 2 bases, leaving 9 bases between the germline ends. The germline CDR1 and CDR2 sequences are ENHRY and SYGVKD. CDR3 coding DNA: TGTGCCATCAGCGATGGTCCCACAGATACGCAGTATTTT. It codes for CAISDGPTDTQYF.

This clonotype has more than one count but fewer than ten. The chain recombines TRBV5-1 with TRBJ2-1; a possible D gene is TRBD2 (6 bases). Trimming pared 2 bases from V and 6 bases from J, leaving 18 bases between. The germline V gene has CDR1 SGHRS and CDR2 YFSETQ. There are 16 residues in the CDR3. Here the CDR3 reads CASSLLRGTLVNEQFF. The CDR3 nucleotides read TGCGCCAGCAGCTTATTGCGCGGGACTTTAGTCAATGAGCAGTTCTTC.

V and J are TRBV19 and TRBJ1-1, with TRBD1 identical over 10 bases. Germline CDR1 and CDR2: LNHDA and SQIVND (reference sequence). This CDR3 region has 16 residues. V gave up 3 bases and J gave up 1 base; unmatched junction bases: 5. CDR3 nucleotides: TGTGCCAGTAGTATGGACAGGGGGAGGTGGAACACTGAAGCTTTCTTT. This sequence encodes CASSMDRGRWNTEAFF.

This clonotype was recorded at least ten times. The chain carries TRBV19 and TRBJ1-1; D is unclear. Trimming took 4 bases from V and 4 from J, leaving 7 bases between them. The germline V gene has CDR1 LNHDA and CDR2 SQIVND (reference sequence). The CDR3 sequence is 12 residues long. CDR3 in DNA: TGTGCCAGTAGTAGGGCGTCCACTGAAGCTTTCTTT. Translation: CASSRASTEAFF.

In its sample, this clonotype was seen many times. V and J are TRBV24-1 and TRBJ2-1; D may match TRBD1 or TRBD2 (5 bases each). V shed 5 bases and J shed 6 bases, with 10 bases lying between them. Germline loops: CDR1 KGHDR, CDR2 SFDVKD. The CDR3 sequence is 13 residues long. CDR3: CATSAGPLNEQFF. The CDR3 coding sequence is TGTGCCACCAGTGCGGGGCCGCTCAATGAGCAGTTCTTC.